The text below deals with one T cell receptor (beta chain). Its antigen is unknown. The repertoire was sequenced with immunoSEQ multiplex PCR; TCRdb's copy has only in-frame clones and lacks some. The table has 110,000 to 150,000 clones, about 83% seen once. The CDR3 contains 12 residues. V lost 3 bases to trimming and J lost 12 bases, with 9 bases between them. The germline CDR1 and CDR2 sequences are MNHEY and SVGAGI. The data derive from a study of cytomegalovirus exposure and HLA in healthy donors. Background on the study: A subsequent analysis reported that the roughly 120 validation repertoires were produced on the same platform that had also been used for the roughly 670 first-cohort repertoires. Study-wide findings and caveats: With high specificity and sensitivity, the classifier reportedly diagnosed cytomegalovirus status. Investigators reported about 160 TCR beta chains as tied to cytomegalovirus.

The chain combines TRBV6-5 with TRBJ1-6, with D possibly being TRBD1 (6 bases). The clonotype comes from a woman in her thirties in good health and CMV-seronegative. Sequences were obtained from PBMCs. The CDR3 DNA sequence: TGTGCCAGCAGTTATGGGGGCCTACCCCTCCACTTT. It specifies CASSYGGLPLHF.